This record covers a single T cell receptor beta chain. The treatment denotes: oral pan-JAK inhibitor, 5-10 mg twice daily. Extracted RNA was reverse transcribed into cDNA, the sequencing template. Assay used: immunoSEQ multiplex PCR; TCRdb lists only in-frame clones, some missing. Of about 140,000 clones in the sample, about 86% were seen once. The CDR3 sequence is 15 residues long. V dropped 3 bases and J dropped 2 bases, with 13 bases sitting between them. Germline CDR1 and CDR2: MNHEY and SMNVEV (reference sequence). This record comes from a study of CD8+ T cells in alopecia areata. J is TRBJ1-1 and V is TRBV27; D might be TRBD1 (6 bases). The material was CD8+ T cells sorted from blood, obtained at week 4, from a patient treated with tofacitinib. The sequence was obtained from a human donor with alopecia areata. This chain's CDR3 is CASSLIGGLNTEAFF. In DNA, the CDR3 is TGTGCCAGCAGTTTGATCGGGGGCCTTAACACTGAAGCTTTCTTT.